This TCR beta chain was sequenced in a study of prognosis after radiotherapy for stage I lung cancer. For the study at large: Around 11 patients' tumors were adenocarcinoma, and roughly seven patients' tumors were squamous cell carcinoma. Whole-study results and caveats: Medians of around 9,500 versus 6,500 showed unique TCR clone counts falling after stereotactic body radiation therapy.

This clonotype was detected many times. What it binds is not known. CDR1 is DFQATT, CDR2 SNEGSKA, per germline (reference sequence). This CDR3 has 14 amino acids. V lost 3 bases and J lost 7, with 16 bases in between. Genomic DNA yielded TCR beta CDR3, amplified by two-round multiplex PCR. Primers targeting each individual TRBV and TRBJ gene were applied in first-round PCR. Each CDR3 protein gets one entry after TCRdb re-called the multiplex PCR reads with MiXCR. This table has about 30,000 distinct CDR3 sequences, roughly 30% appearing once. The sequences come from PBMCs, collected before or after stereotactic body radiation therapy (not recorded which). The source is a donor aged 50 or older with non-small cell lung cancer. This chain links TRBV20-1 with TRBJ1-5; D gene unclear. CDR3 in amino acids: CSASTGLTLQPQHF. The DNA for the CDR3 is TGCAGTGCTAGTACGGGTCTCACGCTCCAGCCCCAGCATTTT.